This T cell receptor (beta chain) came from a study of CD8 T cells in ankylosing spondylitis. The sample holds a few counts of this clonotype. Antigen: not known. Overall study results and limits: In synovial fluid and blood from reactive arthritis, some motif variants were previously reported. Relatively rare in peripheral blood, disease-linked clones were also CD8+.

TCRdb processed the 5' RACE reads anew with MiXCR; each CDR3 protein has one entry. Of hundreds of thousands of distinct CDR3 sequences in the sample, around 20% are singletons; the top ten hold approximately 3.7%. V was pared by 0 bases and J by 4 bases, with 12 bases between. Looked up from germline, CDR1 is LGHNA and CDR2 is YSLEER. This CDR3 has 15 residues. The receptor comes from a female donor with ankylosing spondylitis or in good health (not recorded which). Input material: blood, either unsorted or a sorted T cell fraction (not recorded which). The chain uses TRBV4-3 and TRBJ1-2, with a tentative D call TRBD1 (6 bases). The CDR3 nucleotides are TGCGCCAGCAGCCAAGACGGGACATCCGTCTATGGCTACACCTTC. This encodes CASSQDGTSVYGYTF.